This TCR beta chain was sequenced in a study of cytomegalovirus exposure and HLA in healthy donors. Study conclusions and caveats: Later genetic work tied a missense DCLRE1C variant to beta-chain V and J trimming.

Regarding this clone: Its antigen is not identified.

The PCR employed 60 Vbeta primers together with 13 Jbeta primers. The data were produced by immunoSEQ multiplex PCR, yet TCRdb's version contains in-frame clones alone and is incomplete. The table has 180,000 or so clones, approximately 82% seen once. The germline gives CDR1 SGHNT, CDR2 YYREEE (reference sequence). Trimming took 5 bases from V and 4 from J; bases not matched to a gene: 6. This CDR3 contains 14 residues. The gene calls are TRBV5-4 and TRBJ2-3, with TRBD1 matching 8 bases. Sequenced input: PBMCs. The sequence was collected from a middle-aged woman in good health and CMV-seropositive. CDR3 bases: TGTGCCAGCAGTGTTGACAGGGGCCCAGATACGCAGTATTTT. It translates to CASSVDRGPDTQYF. The complete variable domain, with remaining parts taken from reference TRBV5-4 and TRBJ2-3, reads ETGVTQSPTHLIKTRGQQVTLRCSSQSGHNTVSWYQQALGQGPQFIFQYYREEENGRGNFPPRFSGLQFPNYSSELNVNALELDDSALYLCASSVDRGPDTQYFGPGTRLTVL.